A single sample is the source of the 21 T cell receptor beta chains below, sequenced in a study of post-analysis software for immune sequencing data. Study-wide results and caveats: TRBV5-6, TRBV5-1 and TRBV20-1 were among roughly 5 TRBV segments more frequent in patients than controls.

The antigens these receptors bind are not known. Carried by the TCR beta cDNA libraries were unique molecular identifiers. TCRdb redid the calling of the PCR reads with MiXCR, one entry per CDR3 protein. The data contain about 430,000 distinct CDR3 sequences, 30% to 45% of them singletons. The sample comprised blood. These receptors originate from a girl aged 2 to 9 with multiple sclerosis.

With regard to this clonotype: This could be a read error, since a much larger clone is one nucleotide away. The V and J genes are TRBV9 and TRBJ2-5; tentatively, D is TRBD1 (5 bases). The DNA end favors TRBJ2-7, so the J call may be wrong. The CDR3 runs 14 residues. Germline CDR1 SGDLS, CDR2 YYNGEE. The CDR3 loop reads CVSSAAQENYEQYF. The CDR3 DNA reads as TGTGTCAGCAGTGCCGCACAGGAGAATTACGAGCAGTACTTC.

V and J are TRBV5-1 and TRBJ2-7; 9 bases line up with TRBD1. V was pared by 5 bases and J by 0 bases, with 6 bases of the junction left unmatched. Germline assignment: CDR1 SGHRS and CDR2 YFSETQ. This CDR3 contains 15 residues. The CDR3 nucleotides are TGCGCCAGCAGGGGGGGACAGGGCCCCTCCTACGAGCAGTACTTC. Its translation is CASRGGQGPSYEQYF.

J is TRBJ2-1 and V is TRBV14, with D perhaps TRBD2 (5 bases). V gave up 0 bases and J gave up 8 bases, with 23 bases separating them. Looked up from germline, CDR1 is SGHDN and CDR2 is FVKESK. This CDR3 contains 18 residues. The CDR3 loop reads CASSQEGAVIILADEQFF. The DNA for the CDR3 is TGTGCCAGCAGCCAAGAAGGTGCGGTTATCATCCTAGCAGATGAGCAGTTCTTC.

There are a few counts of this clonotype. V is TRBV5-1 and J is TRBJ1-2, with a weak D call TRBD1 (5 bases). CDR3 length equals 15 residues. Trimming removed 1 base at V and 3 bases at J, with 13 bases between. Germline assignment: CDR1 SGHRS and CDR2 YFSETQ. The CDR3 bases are TGCGCCAGCAGCTTGACGGGGGAGGCGGACTATGGCTACACCTTC. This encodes CASSLTGEADYGYTF.

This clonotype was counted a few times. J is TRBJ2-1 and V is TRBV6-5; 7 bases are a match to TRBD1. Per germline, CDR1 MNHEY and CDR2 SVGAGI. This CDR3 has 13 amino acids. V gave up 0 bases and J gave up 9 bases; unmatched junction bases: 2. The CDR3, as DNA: TGTGCCAGCAGTTACTCGCAGGGGGTTGAGCAGTTCTTC. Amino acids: CASSYSQGVEQFF.

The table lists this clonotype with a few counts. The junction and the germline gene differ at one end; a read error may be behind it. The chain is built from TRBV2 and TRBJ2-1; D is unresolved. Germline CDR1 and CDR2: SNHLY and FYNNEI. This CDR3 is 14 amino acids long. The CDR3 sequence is CVSRKSLGGNEQFF. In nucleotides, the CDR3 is TGTGTCAGCAGAAAGAGTCTGGGCGGTAATGAGCAGTTCTTC.

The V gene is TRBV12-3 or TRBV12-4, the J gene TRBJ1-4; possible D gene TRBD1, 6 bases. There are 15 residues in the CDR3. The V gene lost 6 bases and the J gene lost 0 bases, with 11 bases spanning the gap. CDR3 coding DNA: TGTGCCAGCAGCCGCAACAGGGCAACTAATGAAAAACTGTTTTTT. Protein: CASSRNRATNEKLFF.

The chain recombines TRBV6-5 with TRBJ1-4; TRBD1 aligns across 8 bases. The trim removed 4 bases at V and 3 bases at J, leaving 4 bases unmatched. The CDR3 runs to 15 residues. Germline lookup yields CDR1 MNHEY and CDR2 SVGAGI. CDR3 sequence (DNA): TGTGCCAGCAGTTCCCTACAGGGGGCTAATGAAAAACTGTTTTTT. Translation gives CASSSLQGANEKLFF.

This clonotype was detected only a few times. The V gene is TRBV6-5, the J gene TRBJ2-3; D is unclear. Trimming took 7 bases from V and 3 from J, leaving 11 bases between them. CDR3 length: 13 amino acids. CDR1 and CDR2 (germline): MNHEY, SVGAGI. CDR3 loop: CASKVGRTDTQYF. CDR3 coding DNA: TGTGCCAGCAAGGTTGGCAGGACAGATACGCAGTATTTT.

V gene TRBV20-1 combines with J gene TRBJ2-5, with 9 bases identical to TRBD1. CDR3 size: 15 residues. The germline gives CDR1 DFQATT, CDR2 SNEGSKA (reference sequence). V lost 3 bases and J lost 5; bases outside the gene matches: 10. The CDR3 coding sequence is TGCAGTGCTAGTGGATTGGGACAGGGAGGTGAGACCCAGTACTTC. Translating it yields CSASGLGQGGETQYF.

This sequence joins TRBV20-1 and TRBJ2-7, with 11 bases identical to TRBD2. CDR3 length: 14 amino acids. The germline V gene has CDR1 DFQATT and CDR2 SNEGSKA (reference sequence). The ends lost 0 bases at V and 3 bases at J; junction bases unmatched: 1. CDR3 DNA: TGCAGTGCTAGAGAAGGACTAGCGGGCTACGAGCAGTACTTC. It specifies CSAREGLAGYEQYF.

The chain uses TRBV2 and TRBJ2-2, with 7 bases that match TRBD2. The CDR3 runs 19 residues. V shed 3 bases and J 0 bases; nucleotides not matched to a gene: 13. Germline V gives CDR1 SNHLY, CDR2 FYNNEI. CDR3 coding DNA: TGTGCCAGCAGTGATGCTAGCGGACCAAGAGCTTCGAACACCGGGGAGCTGTTTTTT. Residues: CASSDASGPRASNTGELFF. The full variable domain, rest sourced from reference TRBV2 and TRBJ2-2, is EPEVTQTPSHQVTQMGQEVILRCVPISNHLYFYWYRQILGQKVEFLVSFYNNEISEKSEIFDDQFSVERPDGSNFTLKIRSTKLEDSAMYFCASSDASGPRASNTGELFFGEGSRLTVL.

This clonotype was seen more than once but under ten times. The CDR3 nucleotides are TGTGCCAGCAGTTCTCCGGGCGCTCCCCTCTACGAGCAGTACTTC. Residues: CASSSPGAPLYEQYF. The chain has TRBV28 and TRBJ2-7; D ambiguous. The germline CDR1 and CDR2 sequences are MDHEN and SYDVKM. The CDR3 loop spans 15 amino acids. Trimming stripped 4 bases from V and 3 bases from J, with 16 bases between.

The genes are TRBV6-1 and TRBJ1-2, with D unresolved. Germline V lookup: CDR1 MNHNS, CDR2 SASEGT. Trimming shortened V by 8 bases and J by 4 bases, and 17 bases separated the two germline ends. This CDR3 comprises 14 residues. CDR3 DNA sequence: TGTGCCAGCGCCAACCTCGGGCTCTCCTATGGCTACACCTTC. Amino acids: CASANLGLSYGYTF.

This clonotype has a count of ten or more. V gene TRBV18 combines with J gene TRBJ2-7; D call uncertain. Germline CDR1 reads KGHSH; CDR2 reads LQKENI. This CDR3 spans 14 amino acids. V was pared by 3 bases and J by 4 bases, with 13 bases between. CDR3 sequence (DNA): TGTGCCAGCTCACCGCGAACCGGGCTTTACGAGCAGTACTTC. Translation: CASSPRTGLYEQYF. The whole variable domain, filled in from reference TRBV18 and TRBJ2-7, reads NAGVMQNPRHLVRRRGQEARLRCSPMKGHSHVYWYRQLPEEGLKFMVYLQKENIIDESGMPKERFSAEFPKEGPSILRIQQVVRGDSAAYFCASSPRTGLYEQYFGPGTRLTVT.

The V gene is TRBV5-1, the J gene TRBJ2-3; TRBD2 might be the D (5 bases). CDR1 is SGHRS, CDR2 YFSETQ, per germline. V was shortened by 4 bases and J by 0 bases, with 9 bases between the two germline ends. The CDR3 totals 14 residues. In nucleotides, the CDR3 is TGCGCCAGCAGCAGGGAGTTGAGCACAGATACGCAGTATTTT. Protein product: CASSRELSTDTQYF.

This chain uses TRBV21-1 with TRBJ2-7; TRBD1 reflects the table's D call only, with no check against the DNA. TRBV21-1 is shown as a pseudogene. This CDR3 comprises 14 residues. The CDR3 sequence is CASSKETTGNEQYF. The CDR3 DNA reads TGTGCCAGCAGCAAAGAGACGACAGGGAATGAGCAGTACTTC.

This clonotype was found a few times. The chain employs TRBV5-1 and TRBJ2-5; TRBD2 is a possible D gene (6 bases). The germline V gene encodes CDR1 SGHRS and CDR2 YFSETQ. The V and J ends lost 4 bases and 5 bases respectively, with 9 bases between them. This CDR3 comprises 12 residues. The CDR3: CASSPAGETQYF. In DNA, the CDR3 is TGCGCCAGCAGCCCGGCGGGGGAGACCCAGTACTTC.

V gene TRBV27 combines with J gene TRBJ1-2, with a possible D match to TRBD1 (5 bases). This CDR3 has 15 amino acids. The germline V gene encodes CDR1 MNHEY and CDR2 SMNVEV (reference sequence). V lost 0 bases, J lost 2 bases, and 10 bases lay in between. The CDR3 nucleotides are TGTGCCAGCAGTTTATCGGAACGGGGGAACTATGGCTACACCTTC. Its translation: CASSLSERGNYGYTF.

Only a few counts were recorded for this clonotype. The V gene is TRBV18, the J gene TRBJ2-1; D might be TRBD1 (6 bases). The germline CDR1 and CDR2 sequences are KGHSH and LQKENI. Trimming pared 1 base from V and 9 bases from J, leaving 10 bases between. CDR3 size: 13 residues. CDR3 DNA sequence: TGTGCCAGCTCACCACAGGGGGTAGGTGAGCAGTTCTTC. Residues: CASSPQGVGEQFF.

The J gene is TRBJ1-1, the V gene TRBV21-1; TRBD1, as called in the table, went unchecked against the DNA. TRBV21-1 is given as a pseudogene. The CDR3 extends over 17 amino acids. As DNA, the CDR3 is TGTGCCAGCAGCAGATTAGGGCGTATGCGGGGAAACACTGAAGCTTTCTTT. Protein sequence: CASSRLGRMRGNTEAFF.